This T cell receptor (beta chain) was profiled in a study of blood T cells in healthy people across ages. Then a second PCR, running roughly 7 to 11 cycles, was carried out with a sample-barcoded 5' primer and a J-beta primer mix. Each TCR beta cDNA got a 12-nucleotide random molecular identifier. TCRdb reprocessed the 5' RACE reads with MiXCR, giving one entry per CDR3 protein. Among 800,000 to 1,300,000 distinct CDR3 sequences listed, 20% to 25% were seen once. This clonotype has at least ten counts. This same sample was also taken into another study, of T cells of mothers and their children. That work adds: Amplification in the second PCR used the M1S primer, which added sample barcodes and 2-4 random nucleotides.

The sequence came from a girl aged 2-9 years in good health. The source material was blood.

In DNA form, the CDR3 reads TGTGCCAGCAGCCCCACGACAAACTTCGGCGAGCAGTACTTC. Amino acids: CASSPTTNFGEQYF. V and J are TRBV6-2 or TRBV6-3 and TRBJ2-7; D gene ambiguous. Germline V gene lookup returns CDR1 MNHEY and CDR2 SVGEGT. The CDR3 length is 14 residues. V was cut by 6 bases and J by 6 bases, with 18 bases left in between.